Presented here are 31 T cell receptor beta chains from one specimen sequenced in a study of blood T cell repertoires in COVID-19. The assay was immunoSEQ multiplex PCR, and TCRdb's table has in-frame clones only and misses some. The sample has 150,000 to 200,000 clones; 70% to 90% are singletons. Sequencing was done on a sample of peripheral blood. The receptor set was obtained from a man aged 55 to 69 with acute or convalescent COVID-19.

Written as DNA, the CDR3 is TGTGCCAGCAGCTTGGCGCTAGGGGGAGGGGCAGGGACTGAAGCTTTCTTT. This encodes CASSLALGGGAGTEAFF. The chain has TRBV5-4 and TRBJ1-1; the D gene is possibly TRBD1 (6 bases). Germline CDR1 reads SGHNT; CDR2 reads YYREEE (reference sequence). Trimming left V 0 bases short and J 5 bases short, with 20 bases between. This CDR3 spans 17 amino acids.

The rearrangement links TRBV7-9 to TRBJ1-5; 7 bases match TRBD1. With V trimmed by 4 bases and J by 7 bases, 4 bases remained unmatched. Germline assignment: CDR1 SEHNR and CDR2 FQNEAQ (reference sequence). The CDR3 is 13 amino acids. CDR3 residues: CASSSTGTQPQHF. The CDR3 DNA sequence: TGTGCCAGCAGCTCGACAGGGACACAGCCCCAGCATTTT.

The chain joins TRBV2 to TRBJ2-7; TRBD2 might be the D (5 bases). The V end lost 0 bases, the J end lost 7 bases, and 13 bases lay between the germline ends. Germline CDR1 SNHLY, CDR2 FYNNEI. The CDR3 loop spans 14 amino acids. CDR3 protein: CASSEAPRVEEQYF. In DNA, the CDR3 is TGTGCCAGCAGTGAAGCACCGAGGGTGGAAGAGCAGTACTTC.

CDR3 amino acids: CASSWDMAGGSGYTF. The CDR3 region has the DNA TGTGCCAGCAGCTGGGATATGGCAGGTGGGAGCGGCTACACCTTC. The chain combines TRBV28 with TRBJ1-2; D unclear. The germline CDR1 and CDR2 sequences are MDHEN and SYDVKM. V was shortened by 6 bases and J by 8 bases, with 22 bases between the two germline ends. This CDR3 contains 15 residues.

J is TRBJ1-5 and V is TRBV28; D not certain. The V and J ends lost 6 bases and 4 bases respectively, with 19 bases between them. This CDR3 has 16 residues. Germline V gene lookup returns CDR1 MDHEN and CDR2 SYDVKM. Here the CDR3 reads CASSSPDKPRNQPQHF. The CDR3 DNA sequence: TGTGCCAGCAGCTCTCCAGACAAGCCCAGGAATCAGCCCCAGCATTTT.

This sequence joins TRBV13 and TRBJ2-1; D is possibly TRBD2 (6 bases). This CDR3 has 14 residues. CDR1 and CDR2 (germline): PRHDT, FYEKMQ (reference sequence). The V end was cut by 3 bases, the J end by 6 bases, with 12 bases between. CDR3 nucleotides: TGTGCCAGCAGCTTCTACGGGACTTTCAATGAGCAGTTCTTC. Translating gives CASSFYGTFNEQFF.

J is TRBJ2-2 and V is TRBV28, with 9 bases aligning to TRBD1. With V trimmed by 4 bases and J by 3 bases, 0 bases remained unmatched. The CDR3 is 14 residues long. The germline gives CDR1 MDHEN, CDR2 SYDVKM. CDR3 in DNA: TGTGCCAGCAGTTGGACAGGGGACACCGGGGAGCTGTTTTTT. It codes for CASSWTGDTGELFF.

The chain carries TRBV29-1 and TRBJ1-2, with TRBD1 as a possible D gene (5 bases). This CDR3 spans 14 amino acids. Germline lookup yields CDR1 SQVTM and CDR2 ANQGSEA. The V gene lost 4 bases and the J gene lost 4 bases, with 16 bases spanning the gap. DNA of the CDR3: TGCAGCGTTGCCAAGGACATTGCCTTCTATGGCTACACCTTC. Protein: CSVAKDIAFYGYTF.

In this sample, this clone turned up once. The J gene is TRBJ2-7, the V gene TRBV6-5; 9 nucleotides agree with TRBD1. The V segment lost 6 bases and the J segment 6 bases; nucleotides outside the gene matches: 9. The CDR3 length is 14 residues. Per germline, CDR1 MNHEY and CDR2 SVGAGI. The CDR3 loop reads CASRSGQGFFEQYF. For the CDR3, the DNA is TGTGCCAGCAGGTCGGGACAGGGCTTCTTCGAGCAGTACTTC.

The V and J genes are TRBV5-5 and TRBJ2-5; 11 nucleotides line up with TRBD1. Per germline, CDR1 SGHKS and CDR2 YYEKEE (reference sequence). CDR3 length equals 15 residues. Unmatched junction bases numbered 9, after V lost 4 bases and J lost 7 bases. The CDR3 DNA follows: TGTGCCAGCAGCACAGCGGACAGGGGGCACGGGACCCAGTACTTC. This translates into CASSTADRGHGTQYF.

V is TRBV25-1 and J is TRBJ1-2; possibly TRBD1 for D (6 bases). This CDR3 contains 16 residues. V was cut by 5 bases and J by 4 bases, with 20 bases left in between. Germline lookup yields CDR1 MGHDK and CDR2 SYGVNS. CDR3 nucleotide sequence: TGTGCCAGCAGTCCCCCCGGACAGAAAGGGCCCTATGGCTACACCTTC. As protein: CASSPPGQKGPYGYTF.

In nucleotides, the CDR3 is TGTGCCAGCAGGGCTGGGACTAGCGGGTGGGATACGCAGTATTTT. Residues: CASRAGTSGWDTQYF. The V call is TRBV6-5, the J call TRBJ2-3, with 12 bases matching TRBD2. The CDR3 extends over 15 amino acids. The J segment lost 6 bases and the V segment lost 6 bases, leaving 7 bases of the junction unmatched. The germline CDR1 and CDR2 sequences are MNHEY and SVGAGI.

This chain links TRBV28 with TRBJ1-4, with 9 bases identical to TRBD1. The ends lost 5 bases at V and 7 bases at J; junction bases unmatched: 8. Germline V gene lookup returns CDR1 MDHEN and CDR2 SYDVKM. The CDR3 sequence is 15 residues long. CDR3 DNA sequence: TGTGCCAGCAGTCCTATGACGGGACAGGGTGAAAAACTGTTTTTT. Translation gives CASSPMTGQGEKLFF. Combining the CDR3 with reference TRBV28 and TRBJ1-4 gives the whole variable domain DVKVTQSSRYLVKRTGEKVFLECVQDMDHENMFWYRQDPGLGLRLIYFSYDVKMKEKGDIPEGYSVSREKKERFSLILESASTNQTSMYLCASSPMTGQGEKLFFGSGTQLSVL.

DNA for the CDR3: TGTGCCAGCATCCGGGGGTTATCAGGGACTGAAGCTTTCTTT. Amino acid sequence: CASIRGLSGTEAFF. J is TRBJ1-1 and V is TRBV11-2; TRBD1 is a possible D gene (5 bases). V was trimmed by 7 bases and J by 5 bases, leaving 17 bases between them. The germline CDR1 and CDR2 sequences are SGHAT and FQNNGV. The length of the CDR3 is 14 residues.

The CDR3 coding sequence is TGTGCCAGCAGCGTAGGTCAGGGGGCACCCTACGAGCAGTACTTC. Its translation is CASSVGQGAPYEQYF. The chain links TRBV9 to TRBJ2-7; TRBD1 agrees at 8 bases. CDR1 SGDLS and CDR2 YYNGEE come from the germline V gene. The CDR3 spans 15 residues. V dropped 0 bases and J dropped 2; count of bases not matched to a gene: 4.

V gene TRBV7-3 combines with J gene TRBJ2-7; TRBD1 aligns across 8 bases. Trimming removed 2 bases from V and 5 bases from J; junction bases left unmatched: 2. The germline gives CDR1 SGHTA, CDR2 FQGTGA. There are 13 residues in the CDR3. The CDR3 DNA is TGTGCCAGCAGCTTACAGGGGGCGGACGAGCAGTACTTC. It specifies CASSLQGADEQYF.

The V gene is TRBV18, the J gene TRBJ1-5; 8 bases are shared with TRBD1. Trimming removed 3 bases from V and 3 bases from J; junction bases left unmatched: 1. CDR3 length: 14 residues. From germline, CDR1 is KGHSH and CDR2 LQKENI. CDR3 coding DNA: TGTGCCAGCTCACCGACAGGGGACAATCAGCCCCAGCATTTT. Translation gives CASSPTGDNQPQHF. The full variable domain, its missing parts supplied by reference TRBV18 and TRBJ1-5, is NAGVMQNPRHLVRRRGQEARLRCSPMKGHSHVYWYRQLPEEGLKFMVYLQKENIIDESGMPKERFSAEFPKEGPSILRIQQVVRGDSAAYFCASSPTGDNQPQHFGDGTRLSIL.

CDR3 DNA sequence: TGTGCCAGCAGCCGTAGGACAGGCACAGATACGCAGTATTTT. Residues: CASSRRTGTDTQYF. The rearrangement links TRBV6-5 to TRBJ2-3; D possibly corresponds to TRBD1 (6 bases). Trimming removed 6 bases at V and 1 base at J, with 11 bases between. Germline loops: CDR1 MNHEY, CDR2 SVGAGI. The CDR3 is made up of 14 amino acids.

The chain recombines TRBV18 with TRBJ2-7; no reliable D call. This CDR3 comprises 13 residues. With 3 bases removed from V and 4 bases from J, the gap between germline ends came to 10 bases. Germline-derived CDR1 and CDR2 are KGHSH and LQKENI. The chain's CDR3 is CASSPSQFYEQYF. For the CDR3, the DNA is TGTGCCAGCTCACCCTCTCAGTTTTACGAGCAGTACTTC.

The genes are TRBV3-1 (or the pseudogene TRBV3-2) and TRBJ1-1; unclear D gene. CDR3 length: 15 amino acids. The germline V and J ends were trimmed by 0 bases and 5 bases, with 13 bases remaining between them. Germline loops: CDR1 LGHDT, CDR2 YNNKEL (reference sequence). The CDR3 reads CASSQEAGLGTEAFF. The DNA for the CDR3 is TGTGCCAGCAGCCAAGAGGCGGGGTTGGGTACTGAAGCTTTCTTT.

The V call is TRBV6-5, the J call TRBJ1-5; D possibly corresponds to TRBD1 (6 bases). The CDR3 is 13 residues long. CDR1 is MNHEY and CDR2 is SVGAGI in the germline V gene. V lost 6 bases and J 11 bases, leaving 17 bases between the germline ends. The CDR3 sequence: CASRDQGTRSQHF. Written as DNA, the CDR3 is TGTGCCAGCAGGGACCAGGGGACGCGGTCCCAGCATTTT.

The V call is TRBV5-4, the J call TRBJ2-5; unclear D gene. The germline V gene has CDR1 SGHNT and CDR2 YYREEE (reference sequence). V dropped 5 bases and J dropped 5 bases, with 7 bases sitting between them. The CDR3 extends over 11 amino acids. The CDR3, as DNA: TGTGCCAGCAGTCCCGGTGAGACCCAGTACTTC. Its protein product is CASSPGETQYF.

This chain uses TRBV9 with TRBJ2-7; TRBD2 is a possible D gene (5 bases). With 3 bases removed from V and 2 bases from J, the gap between germline ends came to 21 bases. The germline V gene encodes CDR1 SGDLS and CDR2 YYNGEE. CDR3 length equals 17 residues. The DNA of the CDR3 is TGTGCCAGCAGCGATTCGGCGGGCGCATTATCGACCTACGAGCAGTACTTC. Translation gives CASSDSAGALSTYEQYF.

The CDR3 reads CASSLLSAKNIQYF. CDR3 sequence (DNA): TGTGCCAGCAGCTTACTGAGCGCCAAAAACATTCAGTACTTC. This chain uses TRBV11-2 with TRBJ2-4; D call uncertain. CDR1 is SGHAT and CDR2 is FQNNGV in the germline V gene. Deletions cut 2 bases from V and 1 base from J, with 6 bases between. This CDR3 has 14 residues.

This clone has just one count. The rearrangement joins TRBV5-1 to TRBJ2-4; the D gene is possibly TRBD1 (6 bases). Germline loops: CDR1 SGHRS, CDR2 YFSETQ. V was cut by 2 bases and J by 8 bases, with 11 bases left in between. The CDR3 is 13 amino acids. The CDR3 bases are TGCGCCAGCAGCTTTGGGGGCGAGCACATTCAGTACTTC. This codes for CASSFGGEHIQYF.

This chain uses TRBV6-5 with TRBJ2-3, with a possible D match to TRBD2 (5 bases). With 7 bases removed from V and 0 bases from J, the gap between germline ends came to 14 bases. From germline, CDR1 is MNHEY and CDR2 SVGAGI. This CDR3 comprises 15 residues. For the CDR3, the DNA is TGTGCCAGCATCAGAAGCGGAACTAGCACAGATACGCAGTATTTT. It specifies CASIRSGTSTDTQYF.

This chain connects TRBV19 to TRBJ1-1, with a tentative D call TRBD1 (5 bases). Trimming cost V 10 bases and J 0 bases, with 15 bases left between them. Germline V gene sequence: CDR1 LNHDA, CDR2 SQIVND (reference sequence). This CDR3 has 14 residues. The CDR3 protein is CATKRREMNTEAFF. The CDR3, as DNA: TGTGCCACCAAGCGCAGGGAAATGAACACTGAAGCTTTCTTT. Using reference TRBV19 and TRBJ1-1 for the parts outside the CDR3, the full variable domain is DGGITQSPKYLFRKEGQNVTLSCEQNLNHDAMYWYRQDPGQGLRLIYYSQIVNDFQKGDIAEGYSVSREKKESFPLTVTSAQKNPTAFYLCATKRREMNTEAFFGQGTRLTVV.

The chain couples TRBV10-3 to TRBJ1-2, with D perhaps TRBD1 (6 bases). The length of the CDR3 is 14 residues. The ends were cut back, 0 bases at V and 5 bases at J, with 10 bases in the middle. From germline, CDR1 is ENHRY and CDR2 SYGVKD. The CDR3 DNA is TGTGCCATCAGTGAGTCGGGGGGGGCGTATGGCTACACCTTC. Encoded protein: CAISESGGAYGYTF.

The sample holds one count of this clone. The gene calls are TRBV27 and TRBJ2-5, with 8 bases aligning to TRBD1. This CDR3 is built from 14 residues. Trimming cost V 6 bases and J 4 bases; bases outside gene matches: 7. The germline CDR1 and CDR2 sequences are MNHEY and SMNVEV (reference sequence). The CDR3 spells CASRSFDRGETQYF. As DNA, the CDR3 is TGTGCCAGCAGATCCTTCGACAGGGGAGAGACCCAGTACTTC.

J is TRBJ1-3 and V is TRBV9; 7 bases are shared with TRBD1. The ends lost 5 bases at V and 2 bases at J; junction bases unmatched: 4. Germline CDR1 SGDLS, CDR2 YYNGEE. The CDR3 loop spans 14 amino acids. This CDR3 is CASSDQGAGNTIYF. The CDR3 bases are TGTGCCAGCAGTGACCAGGGGGCTGGAAACACCATATATTTT.

This clone was picked up a small number of times. The rearrangement joins TRBV7-6 to TRBJ2-3; D remains ambiguous. This CDR3 has 12 residues. Germline lookup yields CDR1 SGHVS and CDR2 FNYEAQ. Trimming pared 4 bases from V and 2 bases from J, leaving 4 bases between. The CDR3 coding sequence is TGTGCCAGCAGCTGGCTCACAGATACGCAGTATTTT. Protein product: CASSWLTDTQYF.